The entry that follows covers one T cell receptor (beta chain) sequence. The sample originates from a study of blood T cell repertoires in COVID-19. Study-wide background: COVID-19 samples collected from the United States, Italy and Spain covered acute and convalescent phases. The analysed material was cDNA or gDNA that came from T cells, B-cell-depleted T cells, or PBMCs.

Germline lookup yields CDR1 SGHRS and CDR2 YFSETQ. This CDR3 has 13 residues. Losses at the gene ends were 4 bases for V and 6 bases for J; bases not matched to a gene: 4. Original analysis: Nucleated cell number was recorded as an estimate derived from reference gene primer amplification. Assay used: immunoSEQ multiplex PCR; TCRdb lists only in-frame clones, some missing. From that table come the V and J calls and clone size; the DNA was used to work out D and trimming. The sample lists about 230,000 clones; around 83% were seen once. The sample consisted of peripheral blood. The receptor was derived from a woman in her fifties or sixties with acute or convalescent COVID-19. V and J are TRBV5-1 and TRBJ1-5; 7 bases fit TRBD1. This CDR3 reads CASSPGGGQPQHF. CDR3 bases: TGCGCCAGCAGCCCAGGGGGTGGTCAGCCCCAGCATTTT.